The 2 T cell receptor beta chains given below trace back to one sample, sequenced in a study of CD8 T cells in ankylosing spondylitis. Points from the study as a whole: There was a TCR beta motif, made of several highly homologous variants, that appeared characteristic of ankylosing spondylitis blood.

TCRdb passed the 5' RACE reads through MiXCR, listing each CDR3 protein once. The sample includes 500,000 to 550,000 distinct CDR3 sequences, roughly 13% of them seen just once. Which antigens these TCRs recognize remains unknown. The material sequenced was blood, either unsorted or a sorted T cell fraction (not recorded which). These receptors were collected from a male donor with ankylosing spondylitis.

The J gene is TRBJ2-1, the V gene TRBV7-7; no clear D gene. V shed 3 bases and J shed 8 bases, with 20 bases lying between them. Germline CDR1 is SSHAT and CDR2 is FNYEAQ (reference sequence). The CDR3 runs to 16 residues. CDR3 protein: CASSFSADAQSHEQFF. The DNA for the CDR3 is TGTGCCAGCAGCTTTTCGGCCGACGCCCAATCCCATGAGCAGTTCTTC.

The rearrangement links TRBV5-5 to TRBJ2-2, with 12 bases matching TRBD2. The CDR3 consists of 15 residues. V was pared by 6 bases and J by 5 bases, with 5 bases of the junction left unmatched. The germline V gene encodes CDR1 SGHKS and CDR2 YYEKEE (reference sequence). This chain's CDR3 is CASTNGLAGTGELFF. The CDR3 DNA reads TGTGCCAGCACCAACGGACTAGCGGGAACCGGGGAGCTGTTTTTT.